This T cell receptor beta chain was observed in a study of T cell repertoires in cytomegalovirus infection. In the study overall: HLA-B-restricted CMV epitopes that are well studied, plus recently identified HLA-C-restricted ones, were used by the study. CMV infection and matching HLA type were both indicated by public TCR beta signatures. General study results and limits: HLA-C-restricted CMV clonotypes gave the most frequent clonotype in two of eight donors.

TCRdb processed the reads anew with MiXCR; each CDR3 protein has one entry. The data show approximately 730,000 distinct CDR3 sequences, around 32% seen once. CDR3 length: 15 residues. Deletions cut 3 bases from V and 2 bases from J, with 12 bases between. The germline gives CDR1 MNHEY, CDR2 SMNVEV (reference sequence). Comments on this clonotype: The antigen is unknown.

The V and J genes are TRBV27 and TRBJ2-3; no reliable D call. Here the sequenced sample was cultured PBMCs, taken from culture after CMV antigen stimulation. The TCR sequence derives from a human donor in good health (CMV status not recorded). Some clones in this sample may be carry-over from other donors' samples. CDR3 loop: CASSFLPQLTDTQYF. DNA of the CDR3: TGTGCCAGCAGTTTCTTACCCCAGCTCACAGATACGCAGTATTTT.